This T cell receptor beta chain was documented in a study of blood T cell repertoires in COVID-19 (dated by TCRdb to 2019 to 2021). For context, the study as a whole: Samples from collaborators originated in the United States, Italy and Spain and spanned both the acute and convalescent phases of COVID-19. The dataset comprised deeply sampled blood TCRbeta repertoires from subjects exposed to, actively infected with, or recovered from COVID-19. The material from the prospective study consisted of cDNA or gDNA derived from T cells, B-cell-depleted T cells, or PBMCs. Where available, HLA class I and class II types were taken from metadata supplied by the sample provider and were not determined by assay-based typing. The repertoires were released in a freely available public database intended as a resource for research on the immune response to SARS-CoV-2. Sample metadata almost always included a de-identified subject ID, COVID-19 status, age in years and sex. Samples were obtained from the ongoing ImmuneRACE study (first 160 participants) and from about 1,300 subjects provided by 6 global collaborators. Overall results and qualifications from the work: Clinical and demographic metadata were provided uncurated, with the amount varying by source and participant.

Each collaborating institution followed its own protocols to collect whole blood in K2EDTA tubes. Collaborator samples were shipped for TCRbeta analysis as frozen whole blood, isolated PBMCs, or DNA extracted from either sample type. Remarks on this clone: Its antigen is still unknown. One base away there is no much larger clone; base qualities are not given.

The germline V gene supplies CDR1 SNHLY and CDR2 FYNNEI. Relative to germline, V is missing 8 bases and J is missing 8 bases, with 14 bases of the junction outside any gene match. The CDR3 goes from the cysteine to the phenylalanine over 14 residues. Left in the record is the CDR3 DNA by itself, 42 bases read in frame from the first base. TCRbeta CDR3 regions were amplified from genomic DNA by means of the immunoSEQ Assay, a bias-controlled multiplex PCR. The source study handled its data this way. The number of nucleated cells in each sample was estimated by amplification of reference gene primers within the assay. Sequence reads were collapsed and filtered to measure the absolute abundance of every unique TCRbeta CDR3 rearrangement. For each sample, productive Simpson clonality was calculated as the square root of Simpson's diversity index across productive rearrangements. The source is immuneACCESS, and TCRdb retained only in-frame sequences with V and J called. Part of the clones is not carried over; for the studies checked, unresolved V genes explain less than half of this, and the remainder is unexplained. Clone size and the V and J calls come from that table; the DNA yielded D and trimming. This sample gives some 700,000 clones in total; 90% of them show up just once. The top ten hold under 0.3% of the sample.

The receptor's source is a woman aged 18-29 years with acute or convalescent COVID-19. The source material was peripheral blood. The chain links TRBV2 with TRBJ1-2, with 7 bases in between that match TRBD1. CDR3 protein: CASVRQGIPIGYTF. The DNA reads TGTGCCAGCGTTCGACAGGGTATCCCTATAGGCTACACCTTC.